This T cell receptor beta chain emerged from a study of regulatory T cells in long-lasting Graves disease. As for the study in general: Persistent Graves' disease denoted over 5 years of antithyroid drugs plus positive TSH receptor antibodies. General observations from the study: The researchers studied only peripheral blood, not thyroid tissue.

Stated time point: persistent/refractory GD, antithyroid drugs over 5 years with positive TRAb. Following extraction of RNA from PBMCs, that RNA was used to make the TCR library. Trimming took 0 bases from V and 5 from J, leaving 11 bases between them. CDR3 length: 14 amino acids. CDR1 and CDR2 from the germline V gene are SGHRS and YFSETQ. In building TCR beta libraries, iRepertoire HTBI primers were used together with Arm-PCR of CDR3 regions. TCRdb processed the multiplex PCR reads anew with MiXCR; each CDR3 protein has one entry. The sample has 310,000 or so distinct CDR3 sequences, about 20% seen once. Concerning this clonotype itself: What it binds is not known.

The sequence was collected from a female donor with Graves disease. The specimen comprised peripheral blood mononuclear cells (PBMCs), sampled when the disease was refractory, from a patient treated with antithyroid drugs. The rearrangement uses TRBV5-1 and TRBJ1-1, with a weak D call TRBD1 (6 bases). DNA of the CDR3: TGCGCCAGCAGCTTGGATTGGGGGGCGACTGAAGCTTTCTTT. This codes for CASSLDWGATEAFF.